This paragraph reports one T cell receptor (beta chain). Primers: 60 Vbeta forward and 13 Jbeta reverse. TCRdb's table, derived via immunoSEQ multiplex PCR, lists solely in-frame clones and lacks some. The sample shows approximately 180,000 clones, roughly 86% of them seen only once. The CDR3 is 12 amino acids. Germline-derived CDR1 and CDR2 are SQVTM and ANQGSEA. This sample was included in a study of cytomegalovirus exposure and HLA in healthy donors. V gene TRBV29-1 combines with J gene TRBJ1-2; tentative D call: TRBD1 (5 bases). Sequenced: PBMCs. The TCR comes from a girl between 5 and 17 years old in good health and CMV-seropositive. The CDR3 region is CSVNRGLYGYTF. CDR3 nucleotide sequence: TGCAGTGTGAATAGGGGTCTCTATGGCTACACCTTC.